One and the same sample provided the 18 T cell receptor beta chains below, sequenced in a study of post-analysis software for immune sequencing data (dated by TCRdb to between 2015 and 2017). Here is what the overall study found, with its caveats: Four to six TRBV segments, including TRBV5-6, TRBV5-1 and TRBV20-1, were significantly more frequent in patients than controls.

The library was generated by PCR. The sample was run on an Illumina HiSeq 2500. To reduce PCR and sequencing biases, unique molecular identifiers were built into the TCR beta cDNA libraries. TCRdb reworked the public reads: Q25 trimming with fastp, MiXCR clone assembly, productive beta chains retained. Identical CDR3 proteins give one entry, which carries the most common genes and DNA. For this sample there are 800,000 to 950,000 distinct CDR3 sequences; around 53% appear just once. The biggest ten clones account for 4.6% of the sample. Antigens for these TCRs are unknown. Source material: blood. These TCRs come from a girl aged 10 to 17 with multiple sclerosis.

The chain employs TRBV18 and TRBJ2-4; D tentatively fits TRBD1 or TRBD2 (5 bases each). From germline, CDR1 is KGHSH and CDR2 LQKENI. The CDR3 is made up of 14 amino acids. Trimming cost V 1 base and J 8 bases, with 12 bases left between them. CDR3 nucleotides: TGTGCCAGCTCACCACGGCTGGGGGTAGACATTCAGTACTTC. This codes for CASSPRLGVDIQYF. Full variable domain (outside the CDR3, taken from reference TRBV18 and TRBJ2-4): NAGVMQNPRHLVRRRGQEARLRCSPMKGHSHVYWYRQLPEEGLKFMVYLQKENIIDESGMPKERFSAEFPKEGPSILRIQQVVRGDSAAYFCASSPRLGVDIQYFGAGTRLSVL.

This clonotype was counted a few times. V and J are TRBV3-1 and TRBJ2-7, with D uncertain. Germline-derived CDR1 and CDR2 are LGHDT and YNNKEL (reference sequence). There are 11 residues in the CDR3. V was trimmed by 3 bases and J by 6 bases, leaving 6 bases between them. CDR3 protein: CASSQGFEQYF. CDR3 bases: TGTGCCAGCAGCCAGGGATTCGAGCAGTACTTC.

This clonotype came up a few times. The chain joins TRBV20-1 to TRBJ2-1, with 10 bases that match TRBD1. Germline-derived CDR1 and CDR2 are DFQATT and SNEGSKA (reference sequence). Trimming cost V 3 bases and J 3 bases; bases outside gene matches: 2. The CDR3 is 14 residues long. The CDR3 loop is CSARWDRGYNEQFF. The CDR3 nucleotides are TGCAGTGCTAGGTGGGACAGGGGCTACAATGAGCAGTTCTTC.

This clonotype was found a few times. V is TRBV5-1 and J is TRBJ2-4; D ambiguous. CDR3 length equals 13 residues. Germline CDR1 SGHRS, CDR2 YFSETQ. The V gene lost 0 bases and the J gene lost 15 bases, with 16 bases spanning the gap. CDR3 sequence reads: CASSLDWPPDGYF. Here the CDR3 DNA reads TGCGCCAGCAGCTTGGACTGGCCACCCGACGGGTACTTC.

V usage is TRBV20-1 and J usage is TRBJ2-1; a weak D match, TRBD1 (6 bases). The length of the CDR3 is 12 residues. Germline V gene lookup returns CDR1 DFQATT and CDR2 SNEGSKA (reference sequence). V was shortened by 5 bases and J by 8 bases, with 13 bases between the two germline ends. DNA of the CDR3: TGCAGTGCTCTTGGACAGTGCTATGAGCAGTTCTTC. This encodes CSALGQCYEQFF.

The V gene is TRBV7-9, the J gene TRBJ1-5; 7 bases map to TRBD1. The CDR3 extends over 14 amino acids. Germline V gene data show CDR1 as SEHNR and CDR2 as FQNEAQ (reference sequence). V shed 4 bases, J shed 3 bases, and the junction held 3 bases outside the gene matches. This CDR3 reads CASSSGQHNQPQHF. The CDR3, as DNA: TGTGCCAGCAGCTCGGGACAGCACAATCAGCCCCAGCATTTT.

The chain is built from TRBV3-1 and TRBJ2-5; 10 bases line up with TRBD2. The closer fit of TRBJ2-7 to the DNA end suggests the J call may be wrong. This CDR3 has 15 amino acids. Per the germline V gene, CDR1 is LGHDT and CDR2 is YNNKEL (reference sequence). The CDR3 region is CASSQLAGAAYEQYF. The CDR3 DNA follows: TGTGCCAGCAGCCAACTAGCGGGGGCGGCCTACGAGCAGTACTTC.

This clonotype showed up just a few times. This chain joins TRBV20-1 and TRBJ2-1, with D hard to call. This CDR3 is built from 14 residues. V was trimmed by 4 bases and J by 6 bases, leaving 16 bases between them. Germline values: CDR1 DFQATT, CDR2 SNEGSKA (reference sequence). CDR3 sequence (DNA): TGCAGTGCTAACCCCGTGGTGGCACTCAATGAGCAGTTCTTC. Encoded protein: CSANPVVALNEQFF.

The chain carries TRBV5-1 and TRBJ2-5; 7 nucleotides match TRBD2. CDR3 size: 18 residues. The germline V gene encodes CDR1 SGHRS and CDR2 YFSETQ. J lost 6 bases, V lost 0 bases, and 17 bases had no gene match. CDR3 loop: CASSLADGEGLRGKTQYF. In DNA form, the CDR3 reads TGCGCCAGCAGCTTGGCCGATGGGGAGGGCCTGAGAGGAAAGACCCAGTACTTC. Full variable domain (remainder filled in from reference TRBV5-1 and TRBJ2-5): KAGVTQTPRYLIKTRGQQVTLSCSPISGHRSVSWYQQTPGQGLQFLFEYFSETQRNKGNFPGRFSGRQFSNSRSEMNVSTLELGDSALYLCASSLADGEGLRGKTQYFGPGTRLLVL.

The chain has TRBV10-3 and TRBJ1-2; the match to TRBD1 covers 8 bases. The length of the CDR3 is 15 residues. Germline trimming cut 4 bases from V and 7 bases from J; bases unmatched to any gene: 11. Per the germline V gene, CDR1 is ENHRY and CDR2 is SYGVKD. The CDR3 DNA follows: TGTGCCATCAGTGTCGAAGCTCAGGGGGCTGGTGGCTACACCTTC. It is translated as CAISVEAQGAGGYTF.

DNA of the CDR3: TGTGCCAGCAGTTTTGGAGGCAGGGGGCGCGACGAGCAGTACTTC. This encodes CASSFGGRGRDEQYF. The chain couples TRBV12-3 or TRBV12-4 to TRBJ2-7, with 8 bases fitting TRBD1. V shed 3 bases and J 5 bases; nucleotides not matched to a gene: 9. The CDR3 has 15 amino acids.

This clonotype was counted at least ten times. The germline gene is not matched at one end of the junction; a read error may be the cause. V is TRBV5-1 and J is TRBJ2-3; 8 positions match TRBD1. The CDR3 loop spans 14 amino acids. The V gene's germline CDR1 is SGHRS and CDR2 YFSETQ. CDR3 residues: CASSLRQGTDTQYF. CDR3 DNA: TGTGCCAGCAGCTTAAGACAGGGGACAGATACGCAGTATTTT. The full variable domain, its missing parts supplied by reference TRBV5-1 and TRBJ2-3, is KAGVTQTPRYLIKTRGQQVTLSCSPISGHRSVSWYQQTPGQGLQFLFEYFSETQRNKGNFPGRFSGRQFSNSRSEMNVSTLELGDSALYLCASSLRQGTDTQYFGPGTRLTVL.

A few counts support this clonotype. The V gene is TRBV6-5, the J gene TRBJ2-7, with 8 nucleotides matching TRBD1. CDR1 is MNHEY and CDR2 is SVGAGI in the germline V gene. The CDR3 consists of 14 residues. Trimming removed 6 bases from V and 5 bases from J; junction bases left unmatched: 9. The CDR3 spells CASRPQGANNEQYF. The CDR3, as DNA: TGTGCCAGCAGGCCGCAGGGGGCTAATAACGAGCAGTACTTC.

CDR3 sequence reads: CASSPGLAGVIADTQYF. The DNA for the CDR3 is TGTGCCAGCAGCCCAGGACTAGCGGGGGTTATCGCAGATACGCAGTATTTT. V usage is TRBV4-2 and J usage is TRBJ2-3, with 13 nucleotides matching TRBD2. Germline CDR1 LGHNA, CDR2 YNFKEQ. V was pared by 4 bases and J by 4 bases, with 8 bases of the junction left unmatched. The CDR3 is made up of 17 amino acids.

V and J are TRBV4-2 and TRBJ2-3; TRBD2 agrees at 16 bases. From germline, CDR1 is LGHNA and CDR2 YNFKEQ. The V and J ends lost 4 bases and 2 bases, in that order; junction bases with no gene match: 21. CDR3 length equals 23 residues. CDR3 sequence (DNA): TGTGCCAGCAGCCCAGGGACAGGGGACCCGGGACTAGCGGGAGGGCCGAACACAGATACGCAGTATTTT. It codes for CASSPGTGDPGLAGGPNTDTQYF.

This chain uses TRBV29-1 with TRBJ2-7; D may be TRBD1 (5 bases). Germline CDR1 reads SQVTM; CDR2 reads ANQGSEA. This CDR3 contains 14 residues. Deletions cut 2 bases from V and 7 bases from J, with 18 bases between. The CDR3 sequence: CSVESDRSPTEQYF. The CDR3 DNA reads TGCAGCGTTGAATCCGACAGAAGTCCTACTGAGCAGTACTTC.

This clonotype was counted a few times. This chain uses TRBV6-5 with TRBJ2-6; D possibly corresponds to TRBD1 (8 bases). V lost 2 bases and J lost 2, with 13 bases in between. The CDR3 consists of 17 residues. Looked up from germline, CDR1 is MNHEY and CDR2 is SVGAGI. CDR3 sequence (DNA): TGTGCCAGCAGTTACACAGGGGGGGATCCTGGGGCCAACGTCCTGACTTTC. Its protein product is CASSYTGGDPGANVLTF.

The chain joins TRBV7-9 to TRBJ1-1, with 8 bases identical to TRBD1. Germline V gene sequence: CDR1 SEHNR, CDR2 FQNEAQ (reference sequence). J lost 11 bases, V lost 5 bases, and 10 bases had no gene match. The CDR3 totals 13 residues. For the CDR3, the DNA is TGTGCCAGCAGCCCAGGGGGCGGGTTGTCGGCTTTCTTT. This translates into CASSPGGGLSAFF.